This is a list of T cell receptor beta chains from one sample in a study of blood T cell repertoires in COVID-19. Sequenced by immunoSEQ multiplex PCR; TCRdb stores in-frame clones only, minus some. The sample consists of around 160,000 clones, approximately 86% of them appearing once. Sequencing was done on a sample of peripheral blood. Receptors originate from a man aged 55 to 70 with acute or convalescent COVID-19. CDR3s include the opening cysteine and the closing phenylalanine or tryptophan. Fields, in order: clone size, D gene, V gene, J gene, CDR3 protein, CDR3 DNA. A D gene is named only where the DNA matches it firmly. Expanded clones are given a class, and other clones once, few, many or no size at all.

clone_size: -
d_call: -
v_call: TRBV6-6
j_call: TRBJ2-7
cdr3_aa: CASSYWWESSEQYF
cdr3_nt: TGTGCCAGCAGTTACTGGTGGGAGAGCTCCGAGCAGTACTTC

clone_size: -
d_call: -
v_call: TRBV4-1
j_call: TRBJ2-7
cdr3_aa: CASRPNQVSYEQYF
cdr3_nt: TGCGCCAGCAGGCCGAATCAGGTCTCCTACGAGCAGTACTTC

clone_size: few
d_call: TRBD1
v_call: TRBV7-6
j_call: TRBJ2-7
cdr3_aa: CASSGGTGGREQYF
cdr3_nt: TGTGCCAGCAGCGGGGGGACAGGGGGTCGCGAGCAGTACTTC

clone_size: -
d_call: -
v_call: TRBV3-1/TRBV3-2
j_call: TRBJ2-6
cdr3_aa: CASSRKGDGANVLTF
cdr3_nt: TGTGCCAGCAGCCGGAAGGGGGATGGGGCCAACGTCCTGACTTTC

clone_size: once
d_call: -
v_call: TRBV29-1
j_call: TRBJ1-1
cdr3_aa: CSVEDQALNAEAFF
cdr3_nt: TGCAGCGTTGAAGACCAGGCCCTCAACGCTGAAGCTTTCTTT

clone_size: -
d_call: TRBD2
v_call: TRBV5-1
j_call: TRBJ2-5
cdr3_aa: CASSWGTSSRPETQYF
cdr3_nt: TGCGCCAGCAGCTGGGGGACTAGCTCTCGCCCAGAGACCCAGTACTTC

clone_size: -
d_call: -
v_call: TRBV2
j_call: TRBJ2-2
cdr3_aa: CASSTRGFSTGELFF
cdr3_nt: TGTGCCAGCAGTACTCGGGGTTTTAGCACCGGGGAGCTGTTTTTT

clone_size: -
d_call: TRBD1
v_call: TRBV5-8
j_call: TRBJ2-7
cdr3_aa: CASSFPGQGHDEQYF
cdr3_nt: TGTGCCAGCAGCTTCCCGGGACAGGGGCACGACGAGCAGTACTTC

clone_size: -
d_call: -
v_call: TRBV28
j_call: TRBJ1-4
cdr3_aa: CASARPGVNEKLFF
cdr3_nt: TGTGCCAGCGCCCGGCCGGGAGTTAATGAAAAACTGTTTTTT

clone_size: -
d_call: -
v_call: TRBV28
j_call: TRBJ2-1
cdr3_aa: CASSRSTGVLKGEQFF
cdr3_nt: TGTGCCAGCAGCCGCTCGACAGGAGTTCTTAAGGGGGAGCAGTTCTTC

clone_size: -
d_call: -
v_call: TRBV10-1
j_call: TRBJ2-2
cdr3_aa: CASRPGLNTGELFF
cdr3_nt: TGCGCCAGCAGACCGGGACTCAACACCGGGGAGCTGTTTTTT

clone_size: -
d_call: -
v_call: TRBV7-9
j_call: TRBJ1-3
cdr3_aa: CASSPTGFGNTIYF
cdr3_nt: TGTGCCAGCAGCCCAACAGGGTTTGGAAACACCATATATTTT

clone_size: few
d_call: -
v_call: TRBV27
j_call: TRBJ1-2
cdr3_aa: CASSFREFRGGYTF
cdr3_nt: TGTGCCAGCAGTTTCCGGGAGTTCAGAGGAGGCTACACCTTC

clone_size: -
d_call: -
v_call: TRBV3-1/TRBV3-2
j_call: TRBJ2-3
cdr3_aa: CASSRNGVPDTQYF
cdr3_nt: TGTGCCAGCAGCCGGAACGGGGTTCCAGATACGCAGTATTTT

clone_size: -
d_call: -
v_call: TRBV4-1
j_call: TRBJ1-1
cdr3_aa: CASSQEYTLNTEAFF
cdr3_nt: TGCGCCAGCAGCCAAGAATACACCCTGAACACTGAAGCTTTCTTT

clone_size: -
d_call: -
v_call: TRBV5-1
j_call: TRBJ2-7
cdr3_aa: CASSLQPSQYEQYF
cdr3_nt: TGCGCCAGCAGCCTCCAACCCTCCCAGTACGAGCAGTACTTC

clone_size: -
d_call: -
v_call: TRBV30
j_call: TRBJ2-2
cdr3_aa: CAWSWSGSDTGELFF
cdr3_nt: TGTGCCTGGAGTTGGTCAGGGTCGGACACCGGGGAGCTGTTTTTT

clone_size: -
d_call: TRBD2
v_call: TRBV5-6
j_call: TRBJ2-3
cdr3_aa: CASSSGLASFTDTQYF
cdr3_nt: TGTGCCAGCAGCTCGGGACTAGCAAGTTTCACAGATACGCAGTATTTT

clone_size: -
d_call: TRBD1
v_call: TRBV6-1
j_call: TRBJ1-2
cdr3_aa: CASSEAGGGYGYTF
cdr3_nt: TGTGCCAGCAGTGAAGCAGGGGGCGGCTATGGCTACACCTTC

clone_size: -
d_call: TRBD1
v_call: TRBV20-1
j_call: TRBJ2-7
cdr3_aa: CSALTGYEQYF
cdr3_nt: TGCAGTGCTTTGACAGGGTACGAGCAGTACTTC

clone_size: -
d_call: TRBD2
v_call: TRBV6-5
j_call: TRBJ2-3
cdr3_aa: CAGQLAGADTQYF
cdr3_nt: TGTGCCGGACAACTAGCGGGAGCGGATACGCAGTATTTT

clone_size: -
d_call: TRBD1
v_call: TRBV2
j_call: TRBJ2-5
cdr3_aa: CASRGTGLKTQYF
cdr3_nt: TGTGCCAGCAGGGGGACAGGGTTGAAGACCCAGTACTTC

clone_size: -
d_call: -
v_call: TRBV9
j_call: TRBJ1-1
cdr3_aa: CASSVGWGAEAFF
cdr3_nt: TGTGCCAGCAGCGTAGGTTGGGGCGCTGAAGCTTTCTTT

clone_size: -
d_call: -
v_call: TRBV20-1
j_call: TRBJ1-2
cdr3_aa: CSAYSPGGYTF
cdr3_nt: TGCAGTGCCTACTCGCCGGGGGGCTACACCTTC

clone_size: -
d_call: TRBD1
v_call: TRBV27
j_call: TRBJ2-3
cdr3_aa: CASRVPPGTGKADTQYF
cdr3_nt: TGTGCCAGCAGAGTCCCCCCCGGGACAGGGAAGGCAGATACGCAGTATTTT

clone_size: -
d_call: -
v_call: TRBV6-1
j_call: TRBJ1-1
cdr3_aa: CASRDTTRNTEAFF
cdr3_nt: TGTGCCAGCAGGGACACTACCCGAAACACTGAAGCTTTCTTT

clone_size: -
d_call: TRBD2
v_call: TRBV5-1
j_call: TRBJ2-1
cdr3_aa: CASSLGPASGSWYNEQFF
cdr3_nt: TGCGCCAGCAGCTTGGGGCCCGCTAGCGGGAGTTGGTACAATGAGCAGTTCTTC

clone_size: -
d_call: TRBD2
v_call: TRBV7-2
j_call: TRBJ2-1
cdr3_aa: CASSFGTSGYNEQFF
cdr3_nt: TGTGCCAGCAGCTTCGGGACTAGCGGTTACAATGAGCAGTTCTTC

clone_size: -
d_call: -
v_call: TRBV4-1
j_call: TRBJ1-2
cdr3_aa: CASSQGTANYGYTF
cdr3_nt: TGCGCCAGCAGCCAAGGGACAGCTAACTATGGCTACACCTTC

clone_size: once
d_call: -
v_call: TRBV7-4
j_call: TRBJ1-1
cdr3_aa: CASSFLPAKNTEAFF
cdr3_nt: TGTGCCAGCAGCTTTCTCCCAGCGAAAAACACTGAAGCTTTCTTT

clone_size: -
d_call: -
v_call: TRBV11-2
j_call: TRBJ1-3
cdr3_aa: CASSWGVSSGNTIYF
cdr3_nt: TGTGCCAGCAGCTGGGGGGTGAGCTCTGGAAACACCATATATTTT

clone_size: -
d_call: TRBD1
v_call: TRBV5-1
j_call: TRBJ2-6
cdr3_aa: CASSFDRAGANVLTF
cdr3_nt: TGCGCCAGCAGCTTTGACAGGGCTGGGGCCAACGTCCTGACTTTC

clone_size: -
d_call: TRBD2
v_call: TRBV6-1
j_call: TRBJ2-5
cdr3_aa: CASREKVTSGRGETQYF
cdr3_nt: TGTGCCAGCAGAGAAAAAGTGACTAGCGGGAGAGGGGAGACCCAGTACTTC

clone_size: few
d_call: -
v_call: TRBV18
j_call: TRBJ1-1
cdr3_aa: CASSRDRMNTEAFF
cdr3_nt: TGTGCCAGCTCCCGTGACAGGATGAACACTGAAGCTTTCTTT

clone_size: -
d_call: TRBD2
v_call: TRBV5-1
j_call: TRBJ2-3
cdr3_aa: CASSLGLSGRGTDTQYF
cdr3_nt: TGCGCCAGCAGCTTGGGTCTCAGCGGGAGGGGCACAGATACGCAGTATTTT

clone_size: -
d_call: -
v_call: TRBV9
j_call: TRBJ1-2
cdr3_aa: CASSGQPNYGYTF
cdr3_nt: TGTGCCAGCAGTGGACAACCTAACTATGGCTACACCTTC

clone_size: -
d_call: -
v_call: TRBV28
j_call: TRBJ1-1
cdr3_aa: CASSPNRAWGNTEAFF
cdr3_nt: TGTGCCAGCAGTCCTAACAGGGCTTGGGGGAACACTGAAGCTTTCTTT

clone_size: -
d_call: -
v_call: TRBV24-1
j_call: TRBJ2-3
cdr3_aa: CATSAGRTSRGDTQYF
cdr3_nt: TGTGCCACCAGTGCCGGTAGGACTTCTCGGGGGGATACGCAGTATTTT